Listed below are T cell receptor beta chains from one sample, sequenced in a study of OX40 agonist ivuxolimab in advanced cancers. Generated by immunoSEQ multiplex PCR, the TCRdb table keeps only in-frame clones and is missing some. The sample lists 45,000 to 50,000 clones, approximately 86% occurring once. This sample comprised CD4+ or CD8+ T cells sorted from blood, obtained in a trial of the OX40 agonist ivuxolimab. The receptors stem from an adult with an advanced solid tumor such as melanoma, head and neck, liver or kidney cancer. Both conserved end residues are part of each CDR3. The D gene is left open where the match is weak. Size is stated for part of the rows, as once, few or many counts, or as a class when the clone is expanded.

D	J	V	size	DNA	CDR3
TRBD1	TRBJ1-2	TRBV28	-	TGTGCCAGCAGTGGGACAGGGGGCGCACAGTGGCCCTACTATGGCTACACCTTC	CASSGTGGAQWPYYGYTF
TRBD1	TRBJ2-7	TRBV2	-	TGTGCCAGTCAACAGGGGGTATTCTCCTACGAGCAGTACTTC	CASQQGVFSYEQYF
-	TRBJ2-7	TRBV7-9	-	TGTGCCAGCAGCGCTCCAGGTTACGGCTACGAGCAGTACTTC	CASSAPGYGYEQYF
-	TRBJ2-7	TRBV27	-	TGTGCCAGCAGTTTTGGGGTAGCGTTCGAGCAGTACTTC	CASSFGVAFEQYF
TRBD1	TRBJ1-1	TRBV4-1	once	TGCGCCAGCAGCCCCGGGACAGGCATTGAAGCTTTCTTT	CASSPGTGIEAFF
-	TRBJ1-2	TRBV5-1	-	TGCGCCAGCAGCCTAGTAGGGGCAGAAAACTATGGCTACACCTTC	CASSLVGAENYGYTF
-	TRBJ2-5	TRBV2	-	TGTGCCAGCAGTGTGGCGGAGACCCAGTACTTC	CASSVAETQYF
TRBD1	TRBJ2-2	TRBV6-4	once	TGTGCCAGCAGTTCGACAGGGGATAGCACCGGGGAGCTGTTTTTT	CASSSTGDSTGELFF
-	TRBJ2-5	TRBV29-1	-	TGCAGCGTTTCCCCTCATGACAGGCCCGGGGAGACCCAGTACTTC	CSVSPHDRPGETQYF
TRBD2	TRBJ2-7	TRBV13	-	TGTGCCAGCAGCCCAAGTCCTAGCGGTTCCGCGATTTACGAGCAGTACTTC	CASSPSPSGSAIYEQYF
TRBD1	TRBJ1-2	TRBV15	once	TGTGCCACCAGCAGAGCAACAGGGGAGGACTATGGCTACACCTTC	CATSRATGEDYGYTF
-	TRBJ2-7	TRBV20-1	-	TGCAGTGCTCCTCGACAGAACGAGCAGTACTTC	CSAPRQNEQYF
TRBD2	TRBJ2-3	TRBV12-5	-	TGTGCTAGTGGTCTCTCGGGACTAGCAGATACGCAGTATTTT	CASGLSGLADTQYF
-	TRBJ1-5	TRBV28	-	TGTGCCAGCACCCCGTGGGGTATGGGAAATCAGCCCCAGCATTTT	CASTPWGMGNQPQHF
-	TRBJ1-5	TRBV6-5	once	TGTGCCAGCAGTTACAGGCTAAGAAGCAATCAGCCCCAGCATTTT	CASSYRLRSNQPQHF
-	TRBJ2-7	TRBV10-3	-	TGTGCCATCAGTGTTTATGCGGCGGATAACTACGAGCAGTACTTC	CAISVYAADNYEQYF
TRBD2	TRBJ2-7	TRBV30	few	TGTGCCTGGGGGTTTAGCGGGAACTCCTACGAGCAGTACTTC	CAWGFSGNSYEQYF
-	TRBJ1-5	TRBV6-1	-	TGTGCCAGCGAGGATTCTATAGCGGTTCAGCCCCAGCATTTT	CASEDSIAVQPQHF
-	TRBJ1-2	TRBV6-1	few	TGTGCCAGCAGTGAGTCCCTATGGGGCAGATTTAACTATGGCTACACCTTC	CASSESLWGRFNYGYTF
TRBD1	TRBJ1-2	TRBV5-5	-	TGTGCCACTACGAAGGACAGGGGTATAGGCTACACCTTC	CATTKDRGIGYTF